The 27 T cell receptor beta chains below come from one sample, sequenced in a study of blood T cell repertoires in COVID-19. TCRdb's table, derived via immunoSEQ multiplex PCR, lists solely in-frame clones and lacks some. The sample holds fewer than 250,000 clones, more than 75% seen once. Sequenced input: PBMCs or T cells enriched from blood (not recorded which). The receptors were sampled from a man aged 30 to 45 in a cohort exposed to, infected with or recovered from COVID-19 (not recorded which).

V usage is TRBV10-1 and J usage is TRBJ2-3, with TRBD2 identical over 9 bases. Germline trimming cut 2 bases from V and 5 bases from J; bases unmatched to any gene: 11. Germline values: CDR1 WNHNN, CDR2 SYGVQD (reference sequence). CDR3 length equals 17 residues. The CDR3, as DNA: TGCGCCAGCAGTGAGGGGGTAGCGGGGGCCTCTGGAGATACGCAGTATTTT. It codes for CASSEGVAGASGDTQYF.

The gene calls are TRBV28 and TRBJ2-7; tentatively, D is TRBD1 (7 bases). Germline CDR1 MDHEN, CDR2 SYDVKM. Trimming pared 2 bases from V and 4 bases from J, leaving 12 bases between. The CDR3 covers 14 residues. The CDR3 is CASSLQQGRYEQYF. In DNA, the CDR3 is TGTGCCAGCAGTTTACAACAGGGGAGGTACGAGCAGTACTTC.

V and J are TRBV5-1 and TRBJ2-1, with D perhaps TRBD1 (6 bases). In germline, CDR1 is SGHRS, CDR2 YFSETQ. The ends were cut back, 3 bases at V and 8 bases at J, with 15 bases in the middle. The length of the CDR3 is 14 residues. CDR3 nucleotide sequence: TGCGCCAGCAGCTCTTTCAGGGGTGGTGATGAGCAGTTCTTC. It specifies CASSSFRGGDEQFF.

The chain is built from TRBV5-1 and TRBJ2-7; 8 nucleotides agree with TRBD1. Germline V CDR1 and CDR2: SGHRS, YFSETQ. Unmatched junction bases numbered 7, after V lost 2 bases and J lost 0 bases. The CDR3 sequence is 16 residues long. CDR3 residues: CASSFGTGVFSYEQYF. The DNA for the CDR3 is TGCGCCAGCAGCTTTGGGACAGGCGTATTCTCCTACGAGCAGTACTTC.

The V gene is TRBV5-1, the J gene TRBJ2-7; 12 bases map to TRBD1. Germline trimming cut 4 bases from V and 0 bases from J; bases unmatched to any gene: 2. CDR3 size: 15 residues. Per the germline V gene, CDR1 is SGHRS and CDR2 is YFSETQ. The CDR3 bases are TGCGCCAGCAGCGGGGGACAGGGGGCCTCCTACGAGCAGTACTTC. It is translated as CASSGGQGASYEQYF.

The chain combines TRBV2 with TRBJ1-1; D may be TRBD1 (6 bases). Germline CDR1 and CDR2: SNHLY and FYNNEI. This CDR3 is 14 amino acids long. Trimming pared 9 bases from V and 5 bases from J, leaving 19 bases between. CDR3 DNA: TGTGCCAGTAAGACAGGACCGGGGAATACTGAAGCTTTCTTT. Protein: CASKTGPGNTEAFF. The full variable domain, completed using reference TRBV2 and TRBJ1-1, is EPEVTQTPSHQVTQMGQEVILRCVPISNHLYFYWYRQILGQKVEFLVSFYNNEISEKSEIFDDQFSVERPDGSNFTLKIRSTKLEDSAMYFCASKTGPGNTEAFFGQGTRLTVV.

The chain links TRBV5-1 to TRBJ1-4, with D maybe TRBD1 (5 bases). The CDR3 runs to 16 residues. In germline, CDR1 is SGHRS, CDR2 YFSETQ. Trimming removed 6 bases at V and 7 bases at J, with 22 bases between. The CDR3 reads CASTLYPGGMVEKLFF. The CDR3 DNA is TGCGCCAGCACCCTGTACCCCGGGGGTATGGTTGAAAAACTGTTTTTT.

The V call is TRBV20-1, the J call TRBJ2-7, with no clear D. The CDR3 spans 11 residues. V lost 6 bases and J lost 7, with 13 bases in between. The germline CDR1 and CDR2 sequences are DFQATT and SNEGSKA (reference sequence). The DNA for the CDR3 is TGCAGTGCCCCTACGCCACTAGAGCAGTACTTC. Its protein is CSAPTPLEQYF.

V and J are TRBV5-6 and TRBJ2-7; TRBD1 aligns across 7 bases. In germline, CDR1 is SGHDT, CDR2 YYEEEE. V gave up 4 bases and J gave up 2 bases; unmatched junction bases: 6. The CDR3 loop spans 14 amino acids. The CDR3 DNA reads as TGTGCCAGCAGCACGACAGGGCGGCCCTACGAGCAGTACTTC. Residues: CASSTTGRPYEQYF.

The genes are TRBV13 and TRBJ2-7; D ambiguous. Trimming cost V 5 bases and J 3 bases, with 8 bases left between them. The CDR3 consists of 12 residues. Germline loops: CDR1 PRHDT, CDR2 FYEKMQ (reference sequence). In nucleotides, the CDR3 is TGTGCCAGCAGCCTCCGGAGCTACGAGCAGTACTTC. It yields the protein CASSLRSYEQYF.

The J gene is TRBJ1-1, the V gene TRBV7-3, with D maybe TRBD1 (5 bases). Trimming shortened V by 0 bases and J by 11 bases, and 13 bases separated the two germline ends. This CDR3 spans 13 amino acids. Germline V lookup: CDR1 SGHTA, CDR2 FQGTGA. The CDR3 sequence is CASSLTLQTEAFF. For the CDR3, the DNA is TGTGCCAGCAGCTTAACCCTTCAGACAGAGGCTTTCTTT.

The rearrangement uses TRBV5-5 and TRBJ2-1; 8 nucleotides match TRBD2. The V segment lost 1 base and the J segment 10 bases; nucleotides outside the gene matches: 22. Germline V gene data show CDR1 as SGHKS and CDR2 as YYEKEE (reference sequence). The CDR3 totals 19 residues. CDR3 protein: CASSLSPSGGLDRTHEQFF. The CDR3 coding sequence is TGTGCCAGCAGCTTGTCTCCTAGTGGGGGACTAGACCGTACACACGAGCAGTTCTTC.

The V call is TRBV5-1, the J call TRBJ2-4; no clear D. The CDR3 extends over 14 amino acids. The V gene lost 0 bases and the J gene lost 0 bases, with 4 bases spanning the gap. The germline CDR1 and CDR2 sequences are SGHRS and YFSETQ. The CDR3: CASSLGLAKNIQYF. As DNA, the CDR3 is TGCGCCAGCAGCTTGGGACTAGCCAAAAACATTCAGTACTTC.

The chain employs TRBV2 and TRBJ1-5; 7 nucleotides align to TRBD1. This CDR3 is 15 amino acids long. CDR1 and CDR2 from the germline V gene are SNHLY and FYNNEI. After removal of 8 bases from V and 0 bases from J, the junction contained 7 bases not matched to a gene. The CDR3 protein is CASATTGVSNQPQHF. CDR3 DNA: TGTGCCAGCGCCACCACAGGGGTTAGCAATCAGCCCCAGCATTTT.

The rearrangement uses TRBV28 and TRBJ1-4; D uncertain. Germline V gene sequence: CDR1 MDHEN, CDR2 SYDVKM. The CDR3 covers 15 residues. Trimming took 2 bases from V and 0 from J, leaving 7 bases between them. This CDR3 reads CASSLERATNEKLFF. DNA of the CDR3: TGTGCCAGCAGTTTAGAACGAGCAACTAATGAAAAACTGTTTTTT.

The table lists this clone with a count of one. The rearrangement links TRBV7-9 to TRBJ1-2; the D is unclear. Germline assignment: CDR1 SEHNR and CDR2 FQNEAQ (reference sequence). Trimming stripped 4 bases from V and 3 bases from J, with 24 bases between. The CDR3 extends over 18 amino acids. The CDR3 DNA follows: TGTGCCAGCAGCTCATATTCTACACGGGTCTCGCTGGACTATGGCTACACCTTC. Protein product: CASSSYSTRVSLDYGYTF.

The chain carries TRBV11-2 and TRBJ1-6, with D unresolved. The CDR3 loop spans 16 amino acids. In germline, CDR1 is SGHAT, CDR2 FQNNGV. The V end lost 6 bases, the J end lost 7 bases, and 19 bases lay between the germline ends. The chain's CDR3 is CASRRIPTGVNSPLHF. The CDR3 DNA reads as TGTGCCAGCAGACGCATCCCGACCGGGGTCAATTCACCCCTCCACTTT. The whole variable domain, filled in from reference TRBV11-2 and TRBJ1-6, reads EAGVAQSPRYKIIEKRQSVAFWCNPISGHATLYWYQQILGQGPKLLIQFQNNGVVDDSQLPKDRFSAERLKGVDSTLKIQPAKLEDSAVYLCASRRIPTGVNSPLHFGNGTRLTVT.

The rearrangement links TRBV27 to TRBJ1-2; D might be TRBD1 (5 bases). Germline-derived CDR1 and CDR2 are MNHEY and SMNVEV (reference sequence). This CDR3 contains 17 residues. Trimming removed 8 bases from V and 4 bases from J, with 26 bases in between. CDR3 region: CASGPHGGSGSVYGYTF. For the CDR3, the DNA is TGTGCCAGCGGTCCGCACGGGGGTTCGGGTAGTGTCTATGGCTACACCTTC.

The chain employs TRBV15 and TRBJ2-3; no clear D gene. The CDR3 is 14 residues long. Germline CDR1 and CDR2: LNHNV and YYDKDF (reference sequence). Deletions cut 0 bases from V and 2 bases from J, with 6 bases between. CDR3 amino acids: CATSRDLLTDTQYF. The CDR3 region has the DNA TGTGCCACCAGCAGAGATCTTCTCACAGATACGCAGTATTTT.

This clone has only one observation. The rearrangement links TRBV9 to TRBJ2-2; no definite D call. This CDR3 is built from 15 residues. CDR1 and CDR2 (germline): SGDLS, YYNGEE. V shed 2 bases and J shed 3 bases, with 11 bases lying between them. The CDR3 nucleotides read TGTGCCAGCAGCGTCTCCCCAGTATACACCGGGGAGCTGTTTTTT. This sequence encodes CASSVSPVYTGELFF.

The chain employs TRBV7-2 and TRBJ2-5; 7 bases map to TRBD2. The germline V gene encodes CDR1 SGHTA and CDR2 FQGNSA. J was trimmed by 1 base and V by 5 bases; bases with no gene match: 4. The CDR3 consists of 14 residues. As DNA, the CDR3 is TGTGCCAGCAGCCGCGGGAGAACCCAAGAGACCCAGTACTTC. Amino acid sequence: CASSRGRTQETQYF.

The CDR3: CASSVDVGGTGELFF. CDR3 bases: TGTGCCAGCAGCGTAGACGTGGGGGGCACCGGGGAGCTGTTTTTT. This chain connects TRBV9 to TRBJ2-2, with D possibly matching TRBD2 (6 bases). CDR1 and CDR2 from the germline V gene are SGDLS and YYNGEE. Trimming removed 0 bases from V and 4 bases from J, with 10 bases in between. This CDR3 comprises 15 residues.

The rearrangement joins TRBV18 to TRBJ1-3; TRBD1 agrees at 7 bases. In germline, CDR1 is KGHSH, CDR2 LQKENI. Trimming took 1 base from V and 0 from J; bases not matched to a gene: 12. CDR3 length equals 19 residues. This chain's CDR3 is CASSPQVGTAIHSGNTIYF. The CDR3 DNA follows: TGTGCCAGCTCACCACAAGTCGGGACAGCTATCCACTCTGGAAACACCATATATTTT.

The rearrangement links TRBV5-4 to TRBJ2-1; D not resolved. The CDR3 length is 13 residues. Trimming left V 1 base short and J 4 bases short, with 6 bases between. CDR1 is SGHNT, CDR2 YYREEE, per germline (reference sequence). The CDR3 DNA reads as TGTGCCAGCAGCTTGTCTACGTACAATGAGCAGTTCTTC. Encoded protein: CASSLSTYNEQFF.

V gene TRBV9 combines with J gene TRBJ1-2; 9 bases map to TRBD1. This CDR3 has 14 amino acids. V was clipped by 5 bases and J by 4 bases; unmatched bases: 6. Germline assignment: CDR1 SGDLS and CDR2 YYNGEE. This chain's CDR3 is CASRPGQGTYGYTF. The DNA for the CDR3 is TGTGCCAGCAGACCGGGACAGGGAACCTATGGCTACACCTTC.

V and J are TRBV18 and TRBJ1-1, with D perhaps TRBD1 (5 bases). CDR3 length: 13 amino acids. Germline V gene data show CDR1 as KGHSH and CDR2 as LQKENI. The V and J ends lost 6 bases and 4 bases respectively, with 12 bases between them. In nucleotides, the CDR3 is TGTGCCAGCTCGTCCGGGGGGGGCACTGAAGCTTTCTTT. Translating it yields CASSSGGGTEAFF.

The V gene is TRBV28, the J gene TRBJ1-1, with a possible D match to TRBD1 (5 bases). This CDR3 spans 18 amino acids. The V gene's germline CDR1 is MDHEN and CDR2 SYDVKM. Trimming took off 6 bases at V and 4 bases at J, with 27 bases between the two ends. The CDR3 DNA follows: TGTGCCAGCAGACGGGCCTTGGAGTCCCAGGGCGTGGTCACTGAAGCTTTCTTT. Amino acid sequence: CASRRALESQGVVTEAFF.